The rows below give T cell receptor beta chains drawn from one sample of a study of T-cell reconstitution after alpha-beta-depleted transplantation in children. TCRdb processed the PCR reads anew with MiXCR; each CDR3 protein has one entry. This sample has hundreds of thousands of distinct CDR3 sequences, with about 9.5% found just once. Sequenced here: PBMCs, sampled before TCRalphabeta/CD19-depleted stem cell transplant. These receptors came from a boy younger than two with acute myeloid leukemia, due to receive a stem cell transplant. CDR3s include the opening cysteine and the closing phenylalanine or tryptophan. The order of the fields is clone size, V gene, D gene, J gene, CDR3 DNA, CDR3 protein. A D gene is named only where the DNA matches it firmly. Clone size is not always given. Where it is, it says once, few, many or a class for expanded clones.

many,TRBV7-2,TRBD2,TRBJ2-2,TGTGCCAGCAGCTTAGCGCTTACTAGCGGTAACACCGGGGAGCTGTTTTTT,CASSLALTSGNTGELFF
-,TRBV7-2,-,TRBJ2-5,TGTGCCAGCAGCTTTTCTAGAACGGAGACCCAGTACTTC,CASSFSRTETQYF
-,TRBV28,TRBD1,TRBJ1-2,TGTGCCAGCAGTTCAAACAGGGGGCGCCTAAATGGCTACACCTTC,CASSSNRGRLNGYTF
many,TRBV12-3/TRBV12-4,-,TRBJ1-1,TGTGCCAGCAGCGGACAGCTCGAGGAAGCTTTCTTT,CASSGQLEEAFF
-,TRBV7-7,-,TRBJ2-5,TGTGCCAGCGGAAAGGCCTTCGCGGGGGAGACCCAGTACTTC,CASGKAFAGETQYF
many,TRBV27,-,TRBJ2-3,TGTGCCAGCAGCTTATATGTAAGGGCCACAGATACGCAGTATTTT,CASSLYVRATDTQYF
many,TRBV15,-,TRBJ2-7,TGTGCCACCAGCAGAGATCAGGCAGGCCCCTACGAGCAGTACTTC,CATSRDQAGPYEQYF
-,TRBV5-1,-,TRBJ1-1,TGCGCCAGCAGCCCCCGGGGACTACGTTTGAACACTGAAGCTTTCTTT,CASSPRGLRLNTEAFF
many,TRBV27,TRBD1,TRBJ2-7,TGTGCCAGCAGAAACGACAGGGTCGGCGAGCAGTACTTC,CASRNDRVGEQYF
-,TRBV18,TRBD1,TRBJ1-5,TGTGCCAGCTCACCACTCGGGACAGGGAAAGGCAATCAGCCCCAGCATTTT,CASSPLGTGKGNQPQHF
-,TRBV7-7,-,TRBJ1-5,TGTGCCAGCAGCTTAGAGCTAGGGGATGACAGGAGCAATCAGCCCCAGCATTTT,CASSLELGDDRSNQPQHF
-,TRBV18,-,TRBJ1-1,TGTGCCAGCTCACAATACAGGGCGGCTGACACTGAAGCTTTCTTT,CASSQYRAADTEAFF
many,TRBV24-1,TRBD2,TRBJ2-1,TGTGCCACCAGTGATCAAGGGAGGGCCAGGAATGAGCAGTTCTTC,CATSDQGRARNEQFF
many,TRBV25-1,TRBD2,TRBJ2-7,TGTGCCAGCAGTACTAGCGGCTACGAGCAGTACTTC,CASSTSGYEQYF